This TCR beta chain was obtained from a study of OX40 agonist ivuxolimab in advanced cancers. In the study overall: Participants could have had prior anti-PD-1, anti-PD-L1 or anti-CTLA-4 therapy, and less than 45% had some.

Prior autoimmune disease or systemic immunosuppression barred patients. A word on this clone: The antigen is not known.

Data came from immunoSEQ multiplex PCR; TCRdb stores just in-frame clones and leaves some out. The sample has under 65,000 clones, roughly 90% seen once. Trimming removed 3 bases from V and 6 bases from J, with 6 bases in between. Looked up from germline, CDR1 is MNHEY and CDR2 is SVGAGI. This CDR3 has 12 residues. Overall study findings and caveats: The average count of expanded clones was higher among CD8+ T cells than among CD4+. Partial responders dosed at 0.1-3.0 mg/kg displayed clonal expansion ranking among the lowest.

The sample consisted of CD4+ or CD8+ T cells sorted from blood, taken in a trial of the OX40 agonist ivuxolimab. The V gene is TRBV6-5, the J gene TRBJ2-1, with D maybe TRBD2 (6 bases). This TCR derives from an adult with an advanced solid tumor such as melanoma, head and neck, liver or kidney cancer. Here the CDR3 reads CASSYSGNEQFF. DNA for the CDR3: TGTGCCAGCAGTTATAGCGGCAATGAGCAGTTCTTC.